The 25 T cell receptor beta chains in this list originate from one sample, sequenced in a study of control samples from healthy donors and cancer patients. TCRdb keeps only in-frame clones here, not all; method: immunoSEQ multiplex PCR. The table shows about 120,000 clones, with around 93% occurring only once. Sequencing was done on a sample of blood. The receptors were sampled from a woman aged 45-65 years in good health.

This chain links TRBV6-5 with TRBJ2-1, with 13 bases that match TRBD2. CDR3 length: 15 residues. With V trimmed by 6 bases and J by 10 bases, 9 bases remained unmatched. Germline CDR1 reads MNHEY; CDR2 reads SVGAGI. The CDR3 region has the DNA TGTGCCAGCAGCGGACTAGCGGGAGTGGGCGGCGAGCAGTTCTTC. Translating gives CASSGLAGVGGEQFF.

The chain joins TRBV7-9 to TRBJ1-2; D possibly corresponds to TRBD1 (5 bases). Per the germline V gene, CDR1 is SEHNR and CDR2 is FQNEAQ (reference sequence). The V end was cut by 5 bases, the J end by 4 bases, with 14 bases between. The CDR3 has 14 amino acids. CDR3 sequence: CASSPPGGSYGYTF. The CDR3 DNA follows: TGTGCCAGCAGCCCACCGGGGGGGAGCTATGGCTACACCTTC.

V usage is TRBV15 and J usage is TRBJ1-1, with no clear D. CDR3 length: 15 amino acids. V shed 1 base and J shed 0 bases, with 9 bases lying between them. Germline CDR1 and CDR2: LNHNV and YYDKDF (reference sequence). CDR3 coding DNA: TGTGCCACCAGCAGAGCCGGAACATTGAACACTGAAGCTTTCTTT. Translation gives CATSRAGTLNTEAFF.

This sequence joins TRBV3-1 (or the pseudogene TRBV3-2) and TRBJ2-7, with TRBD1 matching over 7 bases. Germline V gives CDR1 LGHDT, CDR2 YNNKEL (reference sequence). Germline trimming cut 1 base from V and 3 bases from J; bases unmatched to any gene: 3. The CDR3 contains 14 residues. CDR3 nucleotides: TGTGCCAGCAGCCAAGGGACAGGTAACTACGAGCAGTACTTC. Translating it yields CASSQGTGNYEQYF.

This chain joins TRBV15 and TRBJ1-5; TRBD1 might be the D (5 bases). The CDR3 is 17 residues long. Between the trimmed V and J ends, which lost 0 bases and 0 bases, there was a span of 12 bases. Germline-derived CDR1 and CDR2 are LNHNV and YYDKDF (reference sequence). The CDR3 region is CATSRDLRGYSNQPQHF. The CDR3 region has the DNA TGTGCCACCAGCAGAGATCTTCGGGGGTATAGCAATCAGCCCCAGCATTTT.

The V and J genes are TRBV2 and TRBJ2-7; a weak D match, TRBD2 (5 bases). CDR1 and CDR2 (germline): SNHLY, FYNNEI. This CDR3 comprises 12 residues. The V and J ends lost 8 bases and 4 bases respectively, with 12 bases between them. CDR3 DNA: TGTGCCAGCGGCGAATCGGGATACGAGCAGTACTTC. Protein: CASGESGYEQYF.

V and J are TRBV6-6 and TRBJ1-1, with D uncertain. The V gene lost 2 bases and the J gene lost 12 bases, with 13 bases spanning the gap. There are 12 residues in the CDR3. Germline V CDR1 and CDR2: MNHNY, SVGAGI (reference sequence). The chain's CDR3 is CASSYPRRTTFF. CDR3 sequence (DNA): TGTGCCAGCAGTTACCCCAGGCGTACGACTTTCTTT.

The chain joins TRBV27 to TRBJ1-5; tentative D call: TRBD1 (5 bases). Germline V lookup: CDR1 MNHEY, CDR2 SMNVEV (reference sequence). The CDR3 is 14 residues long. The V and J ends lost 6 bases and 2 bases respectively, with 11 bases between them. DNA of the CDR3: TGTGCCAGCAGGTCGGGGGAGGGCAATCAGCCCCAGCATTTT. This codes for CASRSGEGNQPQHF.

The V and J genes are TRBV7-9 and TRBJ1-4; no clear D. Trimming removed 2 bases from V and 7 bases from J, with 14 bases in between. Germline CDR1 SEHNR, CDR2 FQNEAQ (reference sequence). CDR3 length: 15 amino acids. Here the CDR3 DNA reads TGTGCCAGCAGCTTACCGTCGACAACATCTGAAAAACTGTTTTTT. It specifies CASSLPSTTSEKLFF.

The rearrangement joins TRBV27 to TRBJ2-3; 7 bases are shared with TRBD1. The CDR3 is 19 residues long. Germline loops: CDR1 MNHEY, CDR2 SMNVEV (reference sequence). V lost 3 bases to trimming and J lost 0 bases; unmatched junction nucleotides: 15. CDR3 amino acids: CASSLWLQPGQLSTDTQYF. CDR3 coding DNA: TGTGCCAGCAGTTTGTGGTTACAACCGGGACAGCTAAGCACAGATACGCAGTATTTT.

In DNA, the CDR3 is TGCGCCAGCAGCTTCAGCGGGGTCCGGGAAAAACTGTTTTTT. Its protein is CASSFSGVREKLFF. The chain carries TRBV5-1 and TRBJ1-4; D not certain. Germline lookup yields CDR1 SGHRS and CDR2 YFSETQ. This CDR3 comprises 14 residues. V shed 2 bases and J shed 8 bases, with 13 bases lying between them. The whole variable domain, filled in from reference TRBV5-1 and TRBJ1-4, reads KAGVTQTPRYLIKTRGQQVTLSCSPISGHRSVSWYQQTPGQGLQFLFEYFSETQRNKGNFPGRFSGRQFSNSRSEMNVSTLELGDSALYLCASSFSGVREKLFFGSGTQLSVL.

The CDR3 region is CASSRSFAGDSRAFF. The CDR3 region has the DNA TGTGCCAGCAGCCGATCTTTTGCTGGGGACTCTAGGGCTTTCTTT. V gene TRBV3-1 (or the pseudogene TRBV3-2) combines with J gene TRBJ1-1; a possible D gene is TRBD1 (5 bases). V lost 4 bases and J lost 11, with 23 bases in between. The CDR3 runs to 15 residues. Germline-derived CDR1 and CDR2 are LGHDT and YNNKEL (reference sequence).

This chain joins TRBV27 and TRBJ1-6; D perhaps matches TRBD1 (5 bases). The germline V gene encodes CDR1 MNHEY and CDR2 SMNVEV (reference sequence). V was pared by 0 bases and J by 3 bases, with 6 bases between. The CDR3 covers 15 residues. CDR3 residues: CASSLSGGYNSPLHF. CDR3 DNA: TGTGCCAGCAGTTTATCCGGGGGCTATAATTCACCCCTCCACTTT.

The chain employs TRBV28 and TRBJ2-2; no reliable D call. Trimming shortened V by 3 bases and J by 6 bases, and 5 bases separated the two germline ends. The CDR3 has 12 amino acids. Germline V gives CDR1 MDHEN, CDR2 SYDVKM. The CDR3 loop is CASSFLAGELFF. CDR3 in DNA: TGTGCCAGCAGTTTTTTGGCCGGGGAGCTGTTTTTT.

The genes are TRBV7-9 and TRBJ1-5; D is possibly TRBD1 (5 bases). This CDR3 has 16 amino acids. In germline, CDR1 is SEHNR, CDR2 FQNEAQ (reference sequence). Trimming removed 5 bases at V and 0 bases at J, with 14 bases between. Here the CDR3 reads CASSRSGPISNQPQHF. The CDR3 DNA sequence: TGTGCCAGCAGCCGATCGGGACCGATTAGCAATCAGCCCCAGCATTTT.

The V and J genes are TRBV27 and TRBJ1-1, with D perhaps TRBD1 (6 bases). The CDR3 extends over 14 amino acids. V was shortened by 10 bases and J by 1 base, with 16 bases between the two germline ends. CDR1 and CDR2 (germline): MNHEY, SMNVEV (reference sequence). This CDR3 reads CANRMTGGNTEAFF. The CDR3 DNA is TGTGCCAACAGAATGACAGGCGGGAACACTGAAGCTTTCTTT.

This clone was counted once. The chain joins TRBV29-1 to TRBJ2-7; D might be TRBD2 (6 bases). With 8 bases removed from V and 2 bases from J, the gap between germline ends came to 25 bases. Per the germline V gene, CDR1 is SQVTM and CDR2 is ANQGSEA. The CDR3 contains 16 residues. The CDR3 loop is CSRTSLSDPRTYEQYF. In DNA, the CDR3 is TGCAGCAGAACTAGCCTCTCCGACCCCCGCACCTACGAGCAGTACTTC.

The chain recombines TRBV11-3 with TRBJ1-3, with D tentatively TRBD1 (6 bases). The length of the CDR3 is 14 residues. Germline assignment: CDR1 SGHNT and CDR2 YENEEA. Trimming pared 5 bases from V and 1 base from J, leaving 9 bases between. CDR3 nucleotide sequence: TGTGCCAGCAGCACTACAGGGTCTGGAAACACCATATATTTT. Its translation: CASSTTGSGNTIYF.

The chain has TRBV3-1 (or the pseudogene TRBV3-2) and TRBJ1-5, with D maybe TRBD1 (5 bases). Trimming took 3 bases from V and 0 from J, leaving 6 bases between them. The germline V gene encodes CDR1 LGHDT and CDR2 YNNKEL (reference sequence). There are 14 residues in the CDR3. The CDR3: CASSHRVSNQPQHF. In DNA form, the CDR3 reads TGTGCCAGCAGCCACAGGGTTAGCAATCAGCCCCAGCATTTT.

The chain recombines TRBV5-1 with TRBJ2-7, with D possibly matching TRBD1 (6 bases). V shed 4 bases and J shed 9 bases, with 20 bases lying between them. CDR1 is SGHRS and CDR2 is YFSETQ in the germline V gene. This CDR3 is 14 amino acids long. The CDR3 loop reads CASSQGVGAKLQYF. The CDR3, as DNA: TGCGCCAGCAGCCAGGGCGTGGGGGCGAAACTGCAGTACTTC.

CDR3 sequence (DNA): TGCGCCAGCGGGGAATGGGTGGAGGCCGGGGAGCTGTTTTTT. Its protein is CASGEWVEAGELFF. This rearrangement joins TRBV10-1 to TRBJ2-2, with a weak D call TRBD2 (5 bases). There are 14 residues in the CDR3. V lost 8 bases and J lost 6, with 16 bases in between. CDR1 and CDR2 (germline): WNHNN, SYGVQD (reference sequence).

The chain joins TRBV19 to TRBJ1-3; D perhaps matches TRBD1 (6 bases). The germline gives CDR1 LNHDA, CDR2 SQIVND (reference sequence). The V and J ends lost 8 bases and 0 bases respectively, with 11 bases between them. The CDR3 totals 14 residues. CDR3 bases: TGTGCCAGTGCAGGACAGATCTCTGGAAACACCATATATTTT. Its translation is CASAGQISGNTIYF.

The rearrangement uses TRBV14 and TRBJ1-6, with D unresolved. This CDR3 is built from 14 residues. Trimming pared 2 bases from V and 6 bases from J, leaving 8 bases between. Germline lookup yields CDR1 SGHDN and CDR2 FVKESK. The CDR3 coding sequence is TGTGCCAGCAGCCAACGGACCTTTAATTCACCCCTCCACTTT. This codes for CASSQRTFNSPLHF. Variable domain in full (rest from reference TRBV14 and TRBJ1-6): EAGVTQFPSHSVIEKGQTVTLRCDPISGHDNLYWYRRVMGKEIKFLLHFVKESKQDESGMPNNRFLAERTGGTYSTLKVQPAELEDSGVYFCASSQRTFNSPLHFGNGTRLTVT.

This chain connects TRBV6-5 to TRBJ2-1; D possibly matches TRBD1 or TRBD2 (5 bases each). The CDR3 is 13 amino acids. Germline CDR1 reads MNHEY; CDR2 reads SVGAGI. Trimming took 7 bases from V and 8 from J, leaving 15 bases between them. DNA for the CDR3: TGTGCCAGCACCGCGGGTTGGGGGTATGAGCAGTTCTTC. Residues: CASTAGWGYEQFF.

This clone appeared once. The V call is TRBV5-1, the J call TRBJ2-3; TRBD2 aligns across 12 bases. The CDR3 is 19 amino acids. Germline-derived CDR1 and CDR2 are SGHRS and YFSETQ. V shed 4 bases and J 1 base; nucleotides not matched to a gene: 13. The CDR3 spells CASSQGLAGERGGTDTQYF. DNA for the CDR3: TGCGCCAGCAGCCAGGGACTAGCGGGTGAGAGGGGTGGCACAGATACGCAGTATTTT. The full variable domain, completed using reference TRBV5-1 and TRBJ2-3, is KAGVTQTPRYLIKTRGQQVTLSCSPISGHRSVSWYQQTPGQGLQFLFEYFSETQRNKGNFPGRFSGRQFSNSRSEMNVSTLELGDSALYLCASSQGLAGERGGTDTQYFGPGTRLTVL.